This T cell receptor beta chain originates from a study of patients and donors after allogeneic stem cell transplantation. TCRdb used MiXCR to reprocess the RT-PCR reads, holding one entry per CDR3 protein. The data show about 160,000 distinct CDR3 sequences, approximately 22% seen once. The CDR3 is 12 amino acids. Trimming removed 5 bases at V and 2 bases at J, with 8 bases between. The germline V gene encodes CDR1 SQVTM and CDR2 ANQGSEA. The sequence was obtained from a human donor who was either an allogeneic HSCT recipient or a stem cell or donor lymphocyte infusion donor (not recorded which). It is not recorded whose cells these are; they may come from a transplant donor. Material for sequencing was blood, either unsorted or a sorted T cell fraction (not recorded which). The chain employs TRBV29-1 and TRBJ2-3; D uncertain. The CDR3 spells CSVRDPTDTQYF. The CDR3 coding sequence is TGCAGCGTTCGCGATCCCACAGATACGCAGTATTTT.